This TCR beta chain was identified during a study of shared clonotypes between healthy human individuals. Terminally differentiated effector memory CD45RA+ cells were excluded from the naive CD8 cells, which were CD45RO-negative and positively selected for CCR7. Adult donors, all healthy and HIV-negative, had no recent acute infections or vaccinations. CDR3 length equals 15 residues. Sequencing was performed with immunoSEQ multiplex PCR; in TCRdb, only in-frame clones are kept and a portion is missing. The sample yields around 2,000,000 clones, roughly 94% seen once. The count of this clone is one. The antigen is not known. Study conclusions and caveats: Rarefaction analysis demonstrated incomplete sorted-subset sequencing notwithstanding large depth.

The sequenced sample was naive CD8+ T cells sorted from blood. This chain uses TRBV12-1 with TRBJ2-7; the table's D call, TRBD2, has no DNA check behind it. TRBV12-1 is deemed a pseudogene. The sequence was collected from a man between 18 and 35 years old in good health. The CDR3 sequence: CASSPLDAREFKQYF. The DNA for the CDR3 is TGTGCCAGCAGCCCCCTTGACGCGCGGGAATTCAAGCAGTACTTC.